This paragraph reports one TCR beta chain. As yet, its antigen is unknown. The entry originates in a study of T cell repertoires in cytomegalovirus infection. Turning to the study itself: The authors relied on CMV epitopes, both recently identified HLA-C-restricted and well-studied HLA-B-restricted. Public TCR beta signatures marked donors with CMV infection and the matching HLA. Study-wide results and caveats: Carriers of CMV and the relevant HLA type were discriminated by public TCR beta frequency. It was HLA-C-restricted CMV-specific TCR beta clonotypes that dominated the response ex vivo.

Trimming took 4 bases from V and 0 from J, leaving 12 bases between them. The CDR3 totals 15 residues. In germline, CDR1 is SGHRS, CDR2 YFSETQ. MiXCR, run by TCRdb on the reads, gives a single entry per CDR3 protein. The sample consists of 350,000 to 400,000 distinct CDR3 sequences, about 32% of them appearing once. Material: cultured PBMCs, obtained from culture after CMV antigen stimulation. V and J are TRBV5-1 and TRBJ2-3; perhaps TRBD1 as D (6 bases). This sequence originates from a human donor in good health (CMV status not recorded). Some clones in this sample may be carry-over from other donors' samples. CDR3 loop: CASSIGQQSTDTQYF. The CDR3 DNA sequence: TGCGCCAGCAGCATCGGACAGCAAAGCACAGATACGCAGTATTTT.